This T cell receptor (beta chain) emerged from a study of technical replicates of blood from several donors. The protocol was immunoSEQ multiplex PCR, while the TCRdb copy is restricted to in-frame clones and leaves out a portion. The table records around 68,000 clones, 75% to 95% of them present only once. The CDR3 consists of 16 residues. Germline lookup yields CDR1 SGHAT and CDR2 FQNNGV. V shed 1 base, J shed 3 bases, and the junction held 6 bases outside the gene matches. This TCR derives from a human donor in good health. Some clones in this sample may be carry-over from other donors' samples. The rearrangement joins TRBV11-2 to TRBJ2-3; 8 positions agree with TRBD2. Sequenced input: T cells isolated from PBMCs. CDR3 nucleotides: TGTGCCAGCAGCTTAGTAGCGGGAAGATTAACAGATACGCAGTATTTT. Protein sequence: CASSLVAGRLTDTQYF.